The rows below give T cell receptor beta chains drawn from one sample of a study of T cells after yellow fever vaccination. Using its own MiXCR run on the 5' RACE reads, TCRdb lists one record per CDR3 protein. Of more than 95,000 distinct CDR3 sequences listed, roughly 15% are singletons. Sequencing was performed on CD8+ T cells sorted from PBMCs, taken 5 days after the yellow fever booster vaccination. The receptors were sampled from a man younger than 35 who received the YFV17D yellow fever vaccine. Each CDR3 is given with its conserved first and last residue. The order of the fields is J gene, D gene, V gene, clone size, CDR3 DNA, CDR3 protein. D genes are given only for firm matches. Not all rows give a size; the values are once, few, many and, for expanded clones, a class.

TRBJ2-6	NA	TRBV27	NA	TGTGCCACCGCAGGAGGTGGTGGGGCCAACGTCCTGACTTTC	CATAGGGGANVLTF
TRBJ2-3	NA	TRBV5-5	NA	TGTGCCAGCAGCGGGTTTATCCTTAGCACAGATACGCAGTATTTT	CASSGFILSTDTQYF
TRBJ2-1	TRBD1	TRBV5-4	NA	TGTGCCAGCACCCCAGGACAGGGGAGCGCCAATGAGCAGTTCTTC	CASTPGQGSANEQFF
TRBJ2-2	TRBD2	TRBV3-1	few	TGTGCCAGCAGCCAAGAGGCACTAGCGGGGGGTTACACCGGGGAGCTGTTTTTT	CASSQEALAGGYTGELFF
TRBJ1-4	NA	TRBV7-8	NA	TGTGCCAGCAGCTATCCACCGGAGACGGCCTTGATGGAACTGTTTTTT	CASSYPPETALMELFF
TRBJ2-1	NA	TRBV21-1	few	TGTGCCAGCCTGGGGGGCCGCGATGAGCAGTTCTTC	CASLGGRDEQFF
TRBJ1-5	TRBD1	TRBV20-1	few	TGCAGTGCCCAGGACAGGGGAATCTATAATCAGCCCCAGCATTTT	CSAQDRGIYNQPQHF
TRBJ2-5	NA	TRBV4-2	many	TGTGCCAGCAGCCAATGGGGGGGGGCCCAAGAGACCCAGTACTTC	CASSQWGGAQETQYF
TRBJ2-5	NA	TRBV7-9	many	TGTGCCAGCAGCTCCGGGCCGGGCCGAGCAGGAGAGACCCAGTACTTC	CASSSGPGRAGETQYF
TRBJ1-1	NA	TRBV4-3	few	TGCGCCAGCAGCCAAGATCCGTCCCCGCGCACTGAAGCTTTCTTT	CASSQDPSPRTEAFF
TRBJ2-3	NA	TRBV20-1	many	TGCAGTGCAGAGGGAGATAGCGGACGCACAGATACGCAGTATTTT	CSAEGDSGRTDTQYF
TRBJ2-5	NA	TRBV6-2/TRBV6-3	few	TGTGCCAGCAGGGAATCGTGGGAGACCCAGTACTTC	CASRESWETQYF
TRBJ2-5	NA	TRBV7-2	NA	TGTGCCAGCAGCAATCCGGGACTGGAGGGTGAGACCCAGTACTTC	CASSNPGLEGETQYF
TRBJ2-5	NA	TRBV4-3	few	TGCGCCAGCAGCCAAGATTTACTTTACAGCCCCCCCCAAGAGACCCAGTACTTC	CASSQDLLYSPPQETQYF
TRBJ2-1	NA	TRBV4-1	NA	TGCGCCAGCAGCCGCGAGAGGGGGGCTTACAATGAGCAGTTCTTC	CASSRERGAYNEQFF
TRBJ2-7	NA	TRBV29-1	many	TGCAGCGTTGAAGGGGATTCCTACGAGCAGTACTTC	CSVEGDSYEQYF
TRBJ2-2	TRBD1	TRBV5-1	NA	TGCGCCAGCAGCCCGGGACAGGGAATCCGGGAGCTGTTTTTT	CASSPGQGIRELFF
TRBJ2-3	TRBD2	TRBV9	few	TGTGCCAGCAGCGATCCAAAGGGGTTAAGCGGGGGGTTCACAGATACGCAGTATTTT	CASSDPKGLSGGFTDTQYF
TRBJ2-2	TRBD2	TRBV7-9	NA	TGTGCCAGCAGCTTATCAACTAGCGTGGGCGGGGAGCTGTTTTTT	CASSLSTSVGGELFF
TRBJ2-4	NA	TRBV15	NA	TGTGCCACCAGCGGATTCACGAGACTAGCCAAAAACATTCAGTACTTC	CATSGFTRLAKNIQYF
TRBJ2-5	NA	TRBV9	NA	TGTGCCAGCAGCGGATACGGGACGGGCGGTGAGACCCAGTACTTC	CASSGYGTGGETQYF
TRBJ2-4	NA	TRBV4-1	NA	TGCGCCAGCAGCCAAGAGTCGGCAGGAGAAAACATTCAGTACTTC	CASSQESAGENIQYF
TRBJ2-7	NA	TRBV27	many	TGTGCCAGCAGTTTTATTGACGCAGCCTACGAGCAGTACTTC	CASSFIDAAYEQYF
TRBJ2-3	NA	TRBV6-5	few	TGTGCCAGCAGTTACTCGAGTTTCAGGGGTTGGGATACGCAGTATTTT	CASSYSSFRGWDTQYF
TRBJ2-5	TRBD1	TRBV13	few	TGTGCCAGCAGCGAACGGGACAGTCAAGAGACCCAGTACTTC	CASSERDSQETQYF
TRBJ1-2	NA	TRBV28	NA	TGTGCCAGCAGCGCCGACGGAGAATTTAACTATGGCTACACCTTC	CASSADGEFNYGYTF
TRBJ2-1	NA	TRBV5-1	few	TGCGCCAGCAGCTTGCCGCAGACAGACAATGAGCAGTTCTTC	CASSLPQTDNEQFF
TRBJ2-7	NA	TRBV9	few	TGTGCCAGCAGCGTAGGGAGGGGTGGTGCCGAGCAGTACTTC	CASSVGRGGAEQYF
TRBJ2-7	NA	TRBV21-1	few	TGTGCCAGCATCGACAAGTACGAGCAGTACTTC	CASIDKYEQYF
TRBJ2-4	NA	TRBV7-8	NA	TGTGCCAGCAGCTTACCTAGCTCAGGTGCCAAAAACATTCAGTACTTC	CASSLPSSGAKNIQYF
TRBJ1-3	NA	TRBV7-9	NA	TGTGCCAGCAGCCCCGACCCAGACACCATATATTTT	CASSPDPDTIYF
TRBJ2-4	TRBD2	TRBV28	NA	TGTGCCAGCAGTTTATGGTCACCCGGGGGGTTCGGCATTCAGTACTTC	CASSLWSPGGFGIQYF
TRBJ2-2	NA	TRBV9	few	TGTGCCAGCAGCGTAGAACTCACCGGGGAGCTGTTTTTT	CASSVELTGELFF
TRBJ2-1	NA	TRBV5-6	NA	TGTGCCAGCAGCTTGGCCGGGGACTTACCACAGGGAAATGAGCAGTTCTTC	CASSLAGDLPQGNEQFF
TRBJ2-1	NA	TRBV27	few	TGTGCCAGCAGTCCTAGCAACGCCTATGGGGATGAGCAGTTCTTC	CASSPSNAYGDEQFF
TRBJ2-1	NA	TRBV7-8	many	TGTGCCAGCAGCTTAGGGCAGTACTACAATGAGCAGTTCTTC	CASSLGQYYNEQFF
TRBJ1-2	NA	TRBV7-8	NA	TGTGCCAGCAGCTTAGAGACCCCGCCTTCTTATGGCTACACCTTC	CASSLETPPSYGYTF
TRBJ2-2	NA	TRBV5-6	NA	TGTGCCAGCAGCTTAAGTCATACCGGGGTTCACACCGGGGAGCTGTTTTTT	CASSLSHTGVHTGELFF
TRBJ2-5	NA	TRBV27	few	TGTGCCAGCAGTTTGGGGGGCATCCAAGAGACCCAGTACTTC	CASSLGGIQETQYF
TRBJ1-6	NA	TRBV7-2	NA	TGTGCCAGCAGCCCCCTAGGGTTAAGCTCCTATAATTCACCCCTCCACTTT	CASSPLGLSSYNSPLHF
TRBJ2-7	TRBD1	TRBV7-2	NA	TGTGCCAACGCCATCGGACAGGGGGGGACATACGAGCAGTACTTC	CANAIGQGGTYEQYF
TRBJ1-1	TRBD1	TRBV4-2	NA	TGTGCCAGCAGCCAGGACAGGGGGTATTACGGCACTGAAGCTTTCTTT	CASSQDRGYYGTEAFF
TRBJ1-4	NA	TRBV18	NA	TGTGCCAGCTCACCATTTCACGGGGTGTCTAATGAAAAACTGTTTTTT	CASSPFHGVSNEKLFF
TRBJ2-3	NA	TRBV23-1	few	TGCGCCAGCAGTCAGGGGGGCAGGGGAGGATCAGATACGCAGTATTTT	CASSQGGRGGSDTQYF
TRBJ2-2	TRBD1	TRBV12-3/TRBV12-4	many	TGTGCCACGGACAGGGAGCACACCGGGGAGCTGTTTTTT	CATDREHTGELFF
TRBJ2-3	NA	TRBV29-1	few	TGCAGCGTTGAAGTTAGCAGGGCTCCGGCCCTAACAGATACGCAGTATTTT	CSVEVSRAPALTDTQYF
TRBJ1-4	NA	TRBV14	once	TGTGCCAGCAGCCAAGTACGTGGGATGGGAGAAAAACTGTTTTTT	CASSQVRGMGEKLFF
TRBJ2-1	NA	TRBV25-1	NA	TGTGCCAGCGACCATGGTAATGAGCAGTTCTTC	CASDHGNEQFF